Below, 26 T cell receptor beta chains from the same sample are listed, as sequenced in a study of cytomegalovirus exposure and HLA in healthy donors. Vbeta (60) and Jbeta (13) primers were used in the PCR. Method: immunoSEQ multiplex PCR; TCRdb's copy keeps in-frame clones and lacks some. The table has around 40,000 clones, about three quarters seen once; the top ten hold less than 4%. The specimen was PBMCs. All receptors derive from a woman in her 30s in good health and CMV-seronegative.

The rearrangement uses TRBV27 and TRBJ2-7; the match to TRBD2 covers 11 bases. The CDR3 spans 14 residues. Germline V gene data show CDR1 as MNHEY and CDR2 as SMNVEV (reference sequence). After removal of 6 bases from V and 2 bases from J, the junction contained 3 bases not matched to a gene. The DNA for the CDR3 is TGTGCCAGCAGGCCGGGACTAGCGGCCTACGAGCAGTACTTC. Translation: CASRPGLAAYEQYF.

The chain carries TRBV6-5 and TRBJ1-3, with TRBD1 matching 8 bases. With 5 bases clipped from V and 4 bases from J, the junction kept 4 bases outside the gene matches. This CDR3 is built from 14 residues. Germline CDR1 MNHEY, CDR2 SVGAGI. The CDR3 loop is CASSRTGLGNTIYF. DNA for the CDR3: TGTGCCAGCAGTAGGACAGGGTTGGGAAACACCATATATTTT.

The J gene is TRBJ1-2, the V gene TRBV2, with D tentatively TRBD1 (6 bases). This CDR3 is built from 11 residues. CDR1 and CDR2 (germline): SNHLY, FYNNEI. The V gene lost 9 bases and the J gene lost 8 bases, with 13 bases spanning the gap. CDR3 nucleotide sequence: TGTGCCAGACAGGGTGTCGGGGGCTACACCTTC. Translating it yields CARQGVGGYTF.

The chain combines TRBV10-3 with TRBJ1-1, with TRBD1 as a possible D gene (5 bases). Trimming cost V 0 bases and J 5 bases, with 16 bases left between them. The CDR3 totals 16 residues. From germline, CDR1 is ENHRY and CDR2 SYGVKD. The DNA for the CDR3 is TGTGCCATCAGTGAGTCGAGGCAGGGCACAAGAACTGAAGCTTTCTTT. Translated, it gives CAISESRQGTRTEAFF.

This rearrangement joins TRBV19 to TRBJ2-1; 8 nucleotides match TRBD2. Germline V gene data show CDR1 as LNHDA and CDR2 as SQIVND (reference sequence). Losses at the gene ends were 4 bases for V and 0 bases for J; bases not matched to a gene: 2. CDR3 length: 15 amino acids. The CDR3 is CASSRTSGSYNEQFF. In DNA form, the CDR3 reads TGTGCCAGTAGTAGAACTAGCGGCTCCTACAATGAGCAGTTCTTC.

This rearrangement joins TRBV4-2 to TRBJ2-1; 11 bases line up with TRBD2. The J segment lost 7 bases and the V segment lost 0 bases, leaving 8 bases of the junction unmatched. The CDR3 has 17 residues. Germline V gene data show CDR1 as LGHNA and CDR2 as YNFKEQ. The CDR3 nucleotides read TGTGCCAGCAGCCAAGAAGAGGCTCTAGCGGGAGGTAATGAGCAGTTCTTC. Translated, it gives CASSQEEALAGGNEQFF.

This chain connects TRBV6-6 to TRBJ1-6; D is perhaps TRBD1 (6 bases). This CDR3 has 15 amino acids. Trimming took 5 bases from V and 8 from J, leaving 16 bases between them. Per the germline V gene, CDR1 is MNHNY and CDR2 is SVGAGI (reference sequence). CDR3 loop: CASSIERGGDSPLHF. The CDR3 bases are TGTGCCAGCAGTATAGAGAGGGGGGGAGATTCACCCCTCCACTTT.

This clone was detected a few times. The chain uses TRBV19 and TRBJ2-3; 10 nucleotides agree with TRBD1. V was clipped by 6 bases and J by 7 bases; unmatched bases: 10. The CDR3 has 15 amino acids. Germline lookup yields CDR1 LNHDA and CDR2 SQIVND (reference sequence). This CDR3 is CASSQAGDRGNTQYF. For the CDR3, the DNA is TGTGCCAGTAGCCAAGCGGGGGACAGGGGTAATACGCAGTATTTT. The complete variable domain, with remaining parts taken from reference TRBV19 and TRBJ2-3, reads DGGITQSPKYLFRKEGQNVTLSCEQNLNHDAMYWYRQDPGQGLRLIYYSQIVNDFQKGDIAEGYSVSREKKESFPLTVTSAQKNPTAFYLCASSQAGDRGNTQYFGPGTRLTVL.

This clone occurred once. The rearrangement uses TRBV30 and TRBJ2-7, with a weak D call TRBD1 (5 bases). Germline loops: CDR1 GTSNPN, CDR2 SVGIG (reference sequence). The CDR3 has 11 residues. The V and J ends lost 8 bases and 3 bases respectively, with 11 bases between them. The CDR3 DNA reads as TGTGCCGTAAAAGACAGCTACGAGCAGTACTTC. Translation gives CAVKDSYEQYF.

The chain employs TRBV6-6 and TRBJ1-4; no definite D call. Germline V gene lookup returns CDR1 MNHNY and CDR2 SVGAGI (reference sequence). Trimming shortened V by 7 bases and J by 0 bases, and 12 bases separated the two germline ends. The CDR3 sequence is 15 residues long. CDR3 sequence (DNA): TGTGCCAGCACCGAAACAGTCACAACTAATGAAAAACTGTTTTTT. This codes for CASTETVTTNEKLFF.

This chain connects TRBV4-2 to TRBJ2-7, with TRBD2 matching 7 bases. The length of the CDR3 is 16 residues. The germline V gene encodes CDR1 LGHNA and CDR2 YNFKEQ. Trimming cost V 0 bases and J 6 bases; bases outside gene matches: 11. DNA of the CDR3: TGTGCCAGCAGCCAAGAAGGTAGCGGGCAGTATCTCGAGCAGTACTTC. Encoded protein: CASSQEGSGQYLEQYF.

CDR3 sequence reads: CAWSKGGGSTDTQYF. The DNA of the CDR3 is TGTGCCTGGAGCAAAGGGGGCGGGAGCACAGATACGCAGTATTTT. The gene calls are TRBV30 and TRBJ2-3; 7 nucleotides align to TRBD1. CDR1 and CDR2 from the germline V gene are GTSNPN and SVGIG (reference sequence). The V gene end was trimmed by 3 bases and the J gene end by 0 bases; junction bases not matched to a gene: 6. CDR3 size: 15 residues.

The CDR3 DNA is TGTGCCAGCAGCCAAGTTGACTTCACAGATACGCAGTATTTT. Translation: CASSQVDFTDTQYF. The V call is TRBV14, the J call TRBJ2-3; the D is unclear. The CDR3 has 14 amino acids. The germline V gene encodes CDR1 SGHDN and CDR2 FVKESK. V lost 1 base and J 2 bases, leaving 7 bases between the germline ends. The full variable domain, its missing parts supplied by reference TRBV14 and TRBJ2-3, is EAGVTQFPSHSVIEKGQTVTLRCDPISGHDNLYWYRRVMGKEIKFLLHFVKESKQDESGMPNNRFLAERTGGTYSTLKVQPAELEDSGVYFCASSQVDFTDTQYFGPGTRLTVL.

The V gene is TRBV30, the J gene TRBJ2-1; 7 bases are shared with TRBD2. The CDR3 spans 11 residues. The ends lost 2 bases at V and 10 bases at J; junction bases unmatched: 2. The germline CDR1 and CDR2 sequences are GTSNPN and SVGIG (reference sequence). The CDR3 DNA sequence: TGTGCCTGGAGTAGCGGGAACGAGCAGTTCTTC. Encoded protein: CAWSSGNEQFF.

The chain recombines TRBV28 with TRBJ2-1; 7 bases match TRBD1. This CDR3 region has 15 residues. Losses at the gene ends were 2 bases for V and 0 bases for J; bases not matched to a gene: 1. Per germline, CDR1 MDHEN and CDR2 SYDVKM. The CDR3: CASSLRDSSYNEQFF. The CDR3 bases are TGTGCCAGCAGTTTAAGGGACAGCTCCTACAATGAGCAGTTCTTC.

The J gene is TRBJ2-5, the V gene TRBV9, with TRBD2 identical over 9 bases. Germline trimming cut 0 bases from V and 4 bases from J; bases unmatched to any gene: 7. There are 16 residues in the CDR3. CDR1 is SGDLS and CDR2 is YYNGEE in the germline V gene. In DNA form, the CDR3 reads TGTGCCAGCAGCGTAGAACCTAGCGGGGTGATAGAGACCCAGTACTTC. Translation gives CASSVEPSGVIETQYF.

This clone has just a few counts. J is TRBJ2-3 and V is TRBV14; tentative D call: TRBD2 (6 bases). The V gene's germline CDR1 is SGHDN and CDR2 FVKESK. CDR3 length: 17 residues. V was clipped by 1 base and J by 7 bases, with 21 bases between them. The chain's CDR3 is CASSQGGPGFGTYTQYF. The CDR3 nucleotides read TGTGCCAGCAGCCAAGGTGGGCCGGGATTCGGGACTTATACGCAGTATTTT.

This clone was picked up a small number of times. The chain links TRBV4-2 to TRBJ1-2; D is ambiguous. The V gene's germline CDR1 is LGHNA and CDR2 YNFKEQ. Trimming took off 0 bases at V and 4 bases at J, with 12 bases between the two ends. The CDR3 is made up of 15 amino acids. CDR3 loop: CASSQESARGYGYTF. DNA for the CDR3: TGTGCCAGCAGCCAAGAGAGTGCCCGGGGCTATGGCTACACCTTC.

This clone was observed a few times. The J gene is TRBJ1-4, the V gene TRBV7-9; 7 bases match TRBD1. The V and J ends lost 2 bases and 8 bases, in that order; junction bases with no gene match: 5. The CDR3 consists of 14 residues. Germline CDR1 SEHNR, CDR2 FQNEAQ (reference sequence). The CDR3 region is CASSLQGTAEKLFF. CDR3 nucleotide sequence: TGTGCCAGCAGCTTACAAGGGACAGCGGAAAAACTGTTTTTT.

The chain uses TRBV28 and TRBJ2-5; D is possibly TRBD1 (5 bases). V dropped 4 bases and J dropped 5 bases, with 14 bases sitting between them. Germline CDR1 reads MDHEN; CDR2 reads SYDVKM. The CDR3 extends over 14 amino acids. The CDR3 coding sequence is TGTGCCAGCAGTTACCAGGGCCCGCCTGAGACCCAGTACTTC. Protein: CASSYQGPPETQYF. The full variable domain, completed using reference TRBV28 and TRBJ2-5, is DVKVTQSSRYLVKRTGEKVFLECVQDMDHENMFWYRQDPGLGLRLIYFSYDVKMKEKGDIPEGYSVSREKKERFSLILESASTNQTSMYLCASSYQGPPETQYFGPGTRLLVL.

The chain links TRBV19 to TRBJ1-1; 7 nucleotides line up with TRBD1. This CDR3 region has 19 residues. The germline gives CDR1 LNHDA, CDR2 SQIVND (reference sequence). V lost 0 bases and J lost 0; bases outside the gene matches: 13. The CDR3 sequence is CASSIDAGTAILLNTEAFF. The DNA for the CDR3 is TGTGCCAGTAGTATAGATGCCGGGACAGCTATACTCTTGAACACTGAAGCTTTCTTT.

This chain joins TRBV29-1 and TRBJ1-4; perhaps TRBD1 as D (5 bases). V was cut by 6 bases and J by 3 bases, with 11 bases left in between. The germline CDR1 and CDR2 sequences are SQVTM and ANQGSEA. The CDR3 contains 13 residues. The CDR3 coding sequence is TGCAGCGTCGGGGGGAGGGCTAATGAAAAACTGTTTTTT. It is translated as CSVGGRANEKLFF.

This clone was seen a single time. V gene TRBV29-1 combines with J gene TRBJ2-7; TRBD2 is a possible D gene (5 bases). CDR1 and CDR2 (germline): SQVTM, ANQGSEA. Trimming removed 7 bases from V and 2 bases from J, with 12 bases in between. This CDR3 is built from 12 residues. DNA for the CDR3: TGCAGCGCGGGGTGGGAGACCTACGAGCAGTACTTC. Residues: CSAGWETYEQYF.

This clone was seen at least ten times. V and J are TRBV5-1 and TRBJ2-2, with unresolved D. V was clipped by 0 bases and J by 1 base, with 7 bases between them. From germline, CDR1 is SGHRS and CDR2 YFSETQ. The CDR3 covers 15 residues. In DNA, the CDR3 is TGCGCCAGCAGCTTGGTGGCACAGAACACCGGGGAGCTGTTTTTT. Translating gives CASSLVAQNTGELFF.

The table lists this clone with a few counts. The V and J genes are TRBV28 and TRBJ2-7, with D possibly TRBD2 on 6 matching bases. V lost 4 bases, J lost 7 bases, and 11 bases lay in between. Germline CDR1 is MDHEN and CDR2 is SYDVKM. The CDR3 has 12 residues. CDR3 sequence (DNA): TGTGCCAGCAGTTCCCGGGGGTGGGAGCAGTACTTC. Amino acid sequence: CASSSRGWEQYF.

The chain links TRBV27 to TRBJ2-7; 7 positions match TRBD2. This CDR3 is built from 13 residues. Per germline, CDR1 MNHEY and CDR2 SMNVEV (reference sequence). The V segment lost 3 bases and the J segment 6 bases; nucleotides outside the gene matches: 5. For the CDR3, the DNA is TGTGCCAGCAGTTTTGGACTAGTCGGCGAGCAGTACTTC. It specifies CASSFGLVGEQYF.